The T cell receptor beta chain described here comes from a study of blood T cells in healthy people across ages. Study-wide results and caveats: Significant beta diversity loss was already apparent by age approximately 37, declining roughly linearly.

With regard to this clonotype: Its antigen is unknown. A junction end diverges from the germline sequence, so it may reflect a read error.

CDR3 length: 13 residues. Germline lookup yields CDR1 SGHNT and CDR2 YENEEA. It was with a sample-barcoded 5' primer and a J-beta primer mix that a second PCR of roughly 7 to 12 cycles was run. TCRdb called the 5' RACE reads again in MiXCR, with one record for every CDR3 protein. The data contain about 940,000 distinct CDR3 sequences, around 48% of them seen just once; the ten biggest clones take up 10% to 15%. The sample consisted of blood. This sequence was found in a man aged 25-40 years in good health. The V gene is TRBV11-3, the J gene TRBJ2-7; maybe TRBD2 (5 bases). The CDR3: CASSVDPQRAQYF. CDR3 sequence (DNA): TGTGCCAGCAGCGTAGATCCCCAGAGGGCCCAGTACTTC.